Each of the 29 T cell receptor beta chains below was sequenced from the same sample in a study of blood T cell repertoires in COVID-19. The assay was immunoSEQ multiplex PCR, and TCRdb's table has in-frame clones only and misses some. The profile shows tens of thousands of clones, about 87% of them singletons. The source material was peripheral blood. Source of these receptors: a human donor in a cohort sampled during active COVID-19.

The rearrangement uses TRBV19 and TRBJ1-3; TRBD1 matches 11 bases. This CDR3 region has 16 residues. J gave up 2 bases and V 7 bases, and 7 bases lay outside the gene matches. Germline V gene data show CDR1 as LNHDA and CDR2 as SQIVND (reference sequence). The CDR3 DNA reads as TGTGCCAGTACCCCGGGACAGGGGGTAGCTGGAAACACCATATATTTT. It codes for CASTPGQGVAGNTIYF.

V usage is TRBV7-8 and J usage is TRBJ1-5, with 8 bases identical to TRBD1. The CDR3 is 14 residues long. V dropped 3 bases and J dropped 3; count of bases not matched to a gene: 1. CDR1 is SGHVS and CDR2 is FQNEAQ in the germline V gene. In DNA, the CDR3 is TGTGCCAGCAGCTTGGACAGGGCCAATCAGCCCCAGCATTTT. As protein: CASSLDRANQPQHF.

The chain joins TRBV30 to TRBJ2-1; 8 bases align to TRBD2. Germline V gene sequence: CDR1 GTSNPN, CDR2 SVGIG (reference sequence). V shed 4 bases, J shed 7 bases, and the junction held 9 bases outside the gene matches. This CDR3 region has 14 residues. CDR3 amino acids: CAWTRGTSSNEQFF. CDR3 sequence (DNA): TGTGCCTGGACTCGCGGGACTAGTAGTAATGAGCAGTTCTTC.

This chain joins TRBV27 and TRBJ2-2; a weak D match, TRBD1 (6 bases). The CDR3 is 15 residues long. Germline V gene sequence: CDR1 MNHEY, CDR2 SMNVEV (reference sequence). The V end was cut by 6 bases, the J end by 4 bases, with 15 bases between. CDR3: CASRPGQTRTGELFF. CDR3 coding DNA: TGTGCCAGCAGACCCGGACAGACCCGCACCGGGGAGCTGTTTTTT.

This clone was detected once. This chain connects TRBV28 to TRBJ2-5, with D perhaps TRBD1 (6 bases). V was shortened by 5 bases and J by 2 bases, with 12 bases between the two germline ends. CDR3 length: 14 amino acids. CDR1 is MDHEN and CDR2 is SYDVKM in the germline V gene. The CDR3 reads CASSTQGAQETQYF. The CDR3 nucleotides are TGTGCCAGCAGTACACAGGGAGCTCAAGAGACCCAGTACTTC.

The chain employs TRBV30 and TRBJ1-2; unclear D gene. Per germline, CDR1 GTSNPN and CDR2 SVGIG (reference sequence). V lost 2 bases and J lost 8, with 21 bases in between. The CDR3 is 15 amino acids. CDR3 sequence: CAWSLYGPVGPGYTF. CDR3 DNA: TGTGCCTGGAGTTTATATGGTCCGGTTGGGCCGGGCTACACCTTC.

The chain couples TRBV4-1 to TRBJ1-2, with D tentatively TRBD1 (6 bases). The CDR3 has 14 residues. CDR1 is MGHRA and CDR2 is YSYEKL in the germline V gene. Trimming took 3 bases from V and 1 from J, leaving 9 bases between them. In DNA form, the CDR3 reads TGCGCCAGCAGCCAGGAGGACAGTAACTATGGCTACACCTTC. Translated, it gives CASSQEDSNYGYTF.

V is TRBV4-1 and J is TRBJ1-2; the D gene is possibly TRBD1 (5 bases). CDR3 length: 15 residues. From germline, CDR1 is MGHRA and CDR2 YSYEKL. V was trimmed by 3 bases and J by 6 bases, leaving 17 bases between them. The CDR3 loop reads CASSQTQGGADGYTF. The CDR3 DNA follows: TGCGCCAGCAGCCAGACGCAGGGTGGCGCGGATGGCTACACCTTC.

This clone was recorded once. V usage is TRBV6-5 and J usage is TRBJ1-2, with 10 bases aligning to TRBD1. The CDR3 sequence is 14 residues long. Germline lookup yields CDR1 MNHEY and CDR2 SVGAGI. With V trimmed by 6 bases and J by 6 bases, 7 bases remained unmatched. CDR3 nucleotide sequence: TGTGCCAGCAGCTCTGACAGGGGGCGGGATGGCTACACCTTC. Translating gives CASSSDRGRDGYTF.

V and J are TRBV4-1 and TRBJ2-3, with D uncertain. Deletions cut 1 base from V and 3 bases from J, with 5 bases between. Germline V gene lookup returns CDR1 MGHRA and CDR2 YSYEKL. This CDR3 contains 13 residues. CDR3 DNA: TGCGCCAGCAGCCAAGGTCAGACAGATACGCAGTATTTT. As protein: CASSQGQTDTQYF.

This chain joins TRBV11-2 and TRBJ2-3; a weak D match, TRBD2 (5 bases). CDR1 is SGHAT and CDR2 is FQNNGV in the germline V gene. The CDR3 extends over 15 amino acids. Trimming cost V 2 bases and J 0 bases, with 9 bases left between them. The CDR3 loop is CASSLRGRSTDTQYF. The CDR3 region has the DNA TGTGCCAGCAGCTTAAGAGGGCGCAGCACAGATACGCAGTATTTT.

This clone was observed a few times. The CDR3 region has the DNA TGTGCCAGCAGTTTACAGGGGCAGAGCTACGAGCAGTACTTC. Its protein product is CASSLQGQSYEQYF. V is TRBV27 and J is TRBJ2-7; D may be TRBD1 (6 bases). Trimming cost V 2 bases and J 3 bases, with 11 bases left between them. The CDR3 runs to 14 residues. Germline lookup yields CDR1 MNHEY and CDR2 SMNVEV (reference sequence).

DNA of the CDR3: TGTGCCTGCTCGACAGGCTGGGGGGATACGCAGTATTTT. As protein: CACSTGWGDTQYF. The rearrangement links TRBV30 to TRBJ2-3, with D maybe TRBD1 (6 bases). The CDR3 has 13 amino acids. Germline V gene sequence: CDR1 GTSNPN, CDR2 SVGIG (reference sequence). Trimming removed 6 bases at V and 6 bases at J, with 16 bases between.

The chain carries TRBV7-6 and TRBJ2-1, with a weak D call TRBD2 (7 bases). The CDR3 contains 17 residues. Trimming stripped 1 base from V and 7 bases from J, with 20 bases between. Germline assignment: CDR1 SGHVS and CDR2 FNYEAQ. The CDR3 DNA reads TGTGCCAGCAGCTTAGGCTTGCGGGGGAGGAGGGGGAATGAGCAGTTCTTC. It yields the protein CASSLGLRGRRGNEQFF.

There are a few counts of this clone. The CDR3 loop is CASSELRPGYTF. The CDR3 coding sequence is TGTGCCAGCAGTGAACTCCGTCCGGGCTACACCTTC. The chain carries TRBV2 and TRBJ1-2; D is ambiguous. The CDR3 extends over 12 amino acids. Trimming removed 2 bases at V and 8 bases at J, with 9 bases between. CDR1 SNHLY and CDR2 FYNNEI come from the germline V gene.

The chain uses TRBV12-5 and TRBJ2-5; 8 bases fit TRBD2. The germline gives CDR1 LGHNT, CDR2 FRNRAP. V shed 5 bases and J 4 bases; nucleotides not matched to a gene: 0. The CDR3 is made up of 12 amino acids. This CDR3 is CASGRGGETQYF. In nucleotides, the CDR3 is TGTGCTAGTGGTCGGGGGGGAGAGACCCAGTACTTC. The entire variable domain, with the rest obtained from reference TRBV12-5 and TRBJ2-5, is as follows: DARVTQTPRHKVTEMGQEVTMRCQPILGHNTVFWYRQTMMQGLELLAYFRNRAPLDDSGMPKDRFSAEMPDATLATLKIQPSEPRDSAVYFCASGRGGETQYFGPGTRLLVL.

The chain couples TRBV5-1 to TRBJ2-1; D is possibly TRBD2 (5 bases). The CDR3 is 15 residues long. CDR1 and CDR2 (germline): SGHRS, YFSETQ. V gave up 10 bases and J gave up 2 bases, with 19 bases separating them. The CDR3 DNA follows: TGCGCCTCCTCCGCCGTAGAGCGGCCCTACAATGAGCAGTTCTTC. This encodes CASSAVERPYNEQFF.

This clone was counted a single time. The chain joins TRBV10-3 to TRBJ1-5; no definite D call. This CDR3 is 12 amino acids long. Germline CDR1 ENHRY, CDR2 SYGVKD. V was cut by 0 bases and J by 10 bases, with 7 bases left in between. This CDR3 reads CAISESVGPQHF. In nucleotides, the CDR3 is TGTGCCATCAGTGAGTCCGTCGGTCCCCAGCATTTT.

The chain couples TRBV4-1 to TRBJ2-7; TRBD2 matches at 7 bases. J was trimmed by 5 bases and V by 3 bases; bases with no gene match: 10. The germline gives CDR1 MGHRA, CDR2 YSYEKL. This CDR3 comprises 15 residues. The CDR3 sequence is CASSQGGGPYDEQYF. CDR3 in DNA: TGCGCCAGCAGCCAGGGCGGGGGACCCTATGACGAGCAGTACTTC.

This clone was counted only a few times. V and J are TRBV30 and TRBJ2-3; 7 positions match TRBD2. Germline lookup yields CDR1 GTSNPN and CDR2 SVGIG (reference sequence). Trimming removed 1 base from V and 3 bases from J; junction bases left unmatched: 4. This CDR3 has 14 residues. This chain's CDR3 is CAWSAGGGTDTQYF. The CDR3 DNA sequence: TGTGCCTGGAGTGCGGGGGGAGGGACAGATACGCAGTATTTT.

The J gene is TRBJ2-1, the V gene TRBV4-2; a possible D gene is TRBD2 (5 bases). The germline V and J ends were trimmed by 0 bases and 5 bases, with 14 bases remaining between them. CDR1 LGHNA and CDR2 YNFKEQ come from the germline V gene. The CDR3 is made up of 16 amino acids. In DNA, the CDR3 is TGTGCCAGCAGCCAAGATTCTGGAGGATTCCACAATGAGCAGTTCTTC. Its translation: CASSQDSGGFHNEQFF.

A single count supports this clone. This rearrangement joins TRBV27 to TRBJ2-3; 8 bases are a match to TRBD2. The CDR3 runs to 15 residues. V was clipped by 6 bases and J by 11 bases; unmatched bases: 16. Germline CDR1 is MNHEY and CDR2 is SMNVEV (reference sequence). CDR3 nucleotides: TGTGCCAGCAGGACGTGGGGCGGGGGGTCCTTGGGGCAGTATTTT. This codes for CASRTWGGGSLGQYF.

V gene TRBV19 combines with J gene TRBJ1-1, with D possibly matching TRBD1 (5 bases). V was cut by 8 bases and J by 1 base, with 23 bases left in between. Germline-derived CDR1 and CDR2 are LNHDA and SQIVND (reference sequence). The CDR3 covers 17 residues. CDR3 in amino acids: CASSGFLGREGNTEAFF. In DNA form, the CDR3 reads TGTGCCAGTTCAGGGTTCCTGGGCAGGGAAGGGAACACTGAAGCTTTCTTT.

The chain links TRBV7-9 to TRBJ2-7; tentative D call: TRBD1 (6 bases). The CDR3 has 14 amino acids. The V gene's germline CDR1 is SEHNR and CDR2 FQNEAQ (reference sequence). The V end was cut by 2 bases, the J end by 5 bases, with 13 bases between. The CDR3 protein is CASSLSGQWDEQYF. CDR3 sequence (DNA): TGTGCCAGCAGCTTATCCGGACAGTGGGACGAGCAGTACTTC.

Worth noting for this clone: Other DNA sequences of this sample code for an identical CDR3. The J gene is TRBJ2-2, the V gene TRBV7-9; D remains ambiguous. The ends were cut back, 3 bases at V and 2 bases at J, with 7 bases in the middle. Per germline, CDR1 SEHNR and CDR2 FQNEAQ (reference sequence). There are 14 residues in the CDR3. CDR3 region: CASSLSVNTGELFF. In DNA, the CDR3 is TGTGCCAGCAGCTTGTCGGTCAACACCGGGGAGCTGTTTTTT.

This rearrangement joins TRBV7-3 to TRBJ2-3, with D perhaps TRBD1 (6 bases). The germline V gene has CDR1 SGHTA and CDR2 FQGTGA. CDR3 length: 14 residues. Trimming took off 5 bases at V and 3 bases at J, with 12 bases between the two ends. CDR3 sequence (DNA): TGTGCCAGCAGCCCTAGGGGGTTGACAGATACGCAGTATTTT. Its translation is CASSPRGLTDTQYF.

The chain links TRBV11-2 to TRBJ2-7; weak D call: TRBD1 (6 bases). CDR1 SGHAT and CDR2 FQNNGV come from the germline V gene. Trimming shortened V by 3 bases and J by 0 bases, and 21 bases separated the two germline ends. The length of the CDR3 is 18 residues. The CDR3 loop is CASSFEGTWDTPSYEQYF. Written as DNA, the CDR3 is TGTGCCAGCAGCTTCGAGGGGACGTGGGACACACCCTCCTACGAGCAGTACTTC.

V and J are TRBV30 and TRBJ2-1; 13 nucleotides line up with TRBD2. The CDR3 spans 16 residues. In germline, CDR1 is GTSNPN, CDR2 SVGIG (reference sequence). The V gene end was trimmed by 3 bases and the J gene end by 7 bases; junction bases not matched to a gene: 9. This CDR3 is CAWSPGLAGSGNEQFF. In nucleotides, the CDR3 is TGTGCCTGGAGCCCGGGACTAGCGGGGTCTGGAAATGAGCAGTTCTTC.

The chain combines TRBV19 with TRBJ1-4, with D maybe TRBD1 (6 bases). The germline V gene encodes CDR1 LNHDA and CDR2 SQIVND (reference sequence). The V end lost 6 bases, the J end lost 2 bases, and 19 bases lay between the germline ends. CDR3 length: 17 residues. CDR3 region: CASRDGTLGDTNEKLFF. The CDR3 nucleotides are TGTGCCAGTAGAGACGGGACACTAGGGGATACTAATGAAAAACTGTTTTTT.